The rows below give T cell receptor beta chains drawn from one sample of a study of blood T cell repertoires in COVID-19. The data were produced by immunoSEQ multiplex PCR, yet TCRdb's version contains in-frame clones alone and is incomplete. The sample has approximately 150,000 clones, over 75% seen once. The material sequenced was PBMCs or T cells enriched from blood (not recorded which). These TCRs come from a woman between 35 and 50 years old with acute COVID-19. Both conserved end residues are part of each CDR3. Fields, in order: D gene, J gene, V gene, clone size, CDR3 protein, CDR3 DNA. A D gene is named only where the DNA matches it firmly. Expanded clones get a size class; other rows say once, few or many, or leave the size out.

D gene: TRBD1
J gene: TRBJ2-6
V gene: TRBV4-2
clone size: -
CDR3 protein: CASSHPTGVLANVLTF
CDR3 DNA: TGTGCCAGCAGCCATCCCACAGGGGTTTTGGCCAACGTCCTGACTTTC

D gene: TRBD1
J gene: TRBJ1-2
V gene: TRBV5-1
clone size: -
CDR3 protein: CASSPGTGSVDGYTF
CDR3 DNA: TGCGCCAGCAGCCCGGGGACAGGGTCGGTTGATGGCTACACCTTC

D gene: -
J gene: TRBJ1-2
V gene: TRBV19
clone size: -
CDR3 protein: CASSTYGTVYGYTF
CDR3 DNA: TGTGCCAGTAGTACTTACGGGACTGTGTATGGCTACACCTTC

D gene: TRBD1
J gene: TRBJ1-1
V gene: TRBV7-8
clone size: -
CDR3 protein: CASSSDRDYTEAFF
CDR3 DNA: TGTGCCAGCAGCTCGGACAGGGACTACACTGAAGCTTTCTTT

D gene: -
J gene: TRBJ2-1
V gene: TRBV7-6
clone size: -
CDR3 protein: CASSPQGGIYNEQFF
CDR3 DNA: TGTGCCAGCAGCCCTCAAGGGGGAATTTACAATGAGCAGTTCTTC

D gene: -
J gene: TRBJ1-3
V gene: TRBV9
clone size: -
CDR3 protein: CASSAGEGNTIYF
CDR3 DNA: TGTGCCAGCAGCGCCGGGGAGGGAAACACCATATATTTT

D gene: TRBD2
J gene: TRBJ2-3
V gene: TRBV24-1
clone size: -
CDR3 protein: CATSDSKRGFTDTQYF
CDR3 DNA: TGTGCCACCAGTGATTCCAAGCGGGGTTTCACAGATACGCAGTATTTT

D gene: TRBD2
J gene: TRBJ2-1
V gene: TRBV5-4
clone size: -
CDR3 protein: CASRRGSSYNEQFF
CDR3 DNA: TGTGCCAGCAGGCGGGGGAGCTCCTACAATGAGCAGTTCTTC

D gene: TRBD2
J gene: TRBJ2-1
V gene: TRBV5-1
clone size: -
CDR3 protein: CASSPRTSGRGGYNEQFF
CDR3 DNA: TGCGCCAGCAGCCCAAGGACTAGCGGGAGAGGAGGATACAATGAGCAGTTCTTC

D gene: -
J gene: TRBJ2-1
V gene: TRBV6-5
clone size: -
CDR3 protein: CASTARDSPYNEQFF
CDR3 DNA: TGTGCCAGCACCGCCCGGGACTCACCCTACAATGAGCAGTTCTTC

D gene: -
J gene: TRBJ2-1
V gene: TRBV7-3
clone size: -
CDR3 protein: CASSLLGTNYNEQFF
CDR3 DNA: TGTGCCAGCAGCTTACTCGGGACAAATTACAATGAGCAGTTCTTC

D gene: TRBD2
J gene: TRBJ2-5
V gene: TRBV4-2
clone size: -
CDR3 protein: CASSQGVAELAGGETQYF
CDR3 DNA: TGTGCCAGCAGCCAAGGGGTAGCCGAACTAGCGGGAGGGGAGACCCAGTACTTC

D gene: TRBD2
J gene: TRBJ2-3
V gene: TRBV3-1/TRBV3-2
clone size: -
CDR3 protein: CASSQGFLAGVGTDTQYF
CDR3 DNA: TGTGCCAGCAGCCAAGGTTTCCTAGCGGGAGTTGGCACAGATACGCAGTATTTT

D gene: -
J gene: TRBJ2-5
V gene: TRBV4-1
clone size: -
CDR3 protein: CASSQDGGSQETQYF
CDR3 DNA: TGCGCCAGCAGCCAAGACGGAGGGTCCCAAGAGACCCAGTACTTC

D gene: TRBD2
J gene: TRBJ2-1
V gene: TRBV7-8
clone size: -
CDR3 protein: CASSLGKWLSGGSYNEQFF
CDR3 DNA: TGTGCCAGCAGCTTAGGCAAGTGGCTTAGCGGGGGCTCCTACAATGAGCAGTTCTTC

D gene: TRBD1
J gene: TRBJ1-1
V gene: TRBV5-4
clone size: once
CDR3 protein: CATIRGTGVTETFF
CDR3 DNA: TGTGCCACCATTCGGGGGACAGGGGTGACTGAAACTTTCTTT

D gene: -
J gene: TRBJ2-1
V gene: TRBV10-1
clone size: -
CDR3 protein: CASSESGVGGNEQFF
CDR3 DNA: TGCGCCAGCAGTGAATCAGGGGTTGGTGGCAATGAGCAGTTCTTC

D gene: -
J gene: TRBJ2-1
V gene: TRBV3-1/TRBV3-2
clone size: -
CDR3 protein: CASSQDNTGNEQFF
CDR3 DNA: TGTGCCAGCAGCCAAGATAATACAGGCAATGAGCAGTTCTTC

D gene: TRBD2
J gene: TRBJ2-1
V gene: TRBV19
clone size: -
CDR3 protein: CASSTGLAENNEQFF
CDR3 DNA: TGTGCCAGTAGTACGGGACTAGCTGAGAACAATGAGCAGTTCTTC

D gene: -
J gene: TRBJ2-2
V gene: TRBV5-4
clone size: -
CDR3 protein: CASSLAGLGLGGELFF
CDR3 DNA: TGTGCCAGCAGCCTGGCGGGACTGGGGCTCGGGGGGGAGCTGTTTTTT

D gene: TRBD2
J gene: TRBJ2-7
V gene: TRBV5-1
clone size: -
CDR3 protein: CASRRTSGSIGDEQYF
CDR3 DNA: TGCGCCAGCCGTCGGACTAGCGGGAGTATAGGGGACGAGCAGTACTTC

D gene: -
J gene: TRBJ2-1
V gene: TRBV6-5
clone size: -
CDR3 protein: CASLGGGEQFF
CDR3 DNA: TGTGCCAGCCTTGGGGGAGGTGAGCAGTTCTTC

D gene: TRBD2
J gene: TRBJ2-1
V gene: TRBV11-2
clone size: -
CDR3 protein: CASSLGTSGSGEQFF
CDR3 DNA: TGTGCCAGCAGCTTAGGGACTAGCGGGAGCGGTGAGCAGTTCTTC

D gene: TRBD1
J gene: TRBJ1-2
V gene: TRBV10-3
clone size: -
CDR3 protein: CAIRAGQGANYGYTF
CDR3 DNA: TGTGCCATCAGGGCAGGACAGGGAGCTAACTATGGCTACACCTTC

D gene: TRBD2
J gene: TRBJ2-1
V gene: TRBV5-8
clone size: -
CDR3 protein: CASSWKTSGSPLKQFF
CDR3 DNA: TGTGCCAGCAGCTGGAAGACTAGCGGGAGTCCTTTGAAGCAGTTCTTC

D gene: TRBD2
J gene: TRBJ2-5
V gene: TRBV14
clone size: -
CDR3 protein: CASSQGIAGGYQETQYF
CDR3 DNA: TGTGCCAGCAGCCAAGGGATAGCGGGAGGTTACCAAGAGACCCAGTACTTC

D gene: TRBD1
J gene: TRBJ1-2
V gene: TRBV25-1
clone size: -
CDR3 protein: CASGDRVADTF
CDR3 DNA: TGTGCCAGCGGTGACAGGGTCGCAGACACCTTC

D gene: -
J gene: TRBJ1-5
V gene: TRBV30
clone size: -
CDR3 protein: CAWSVKQGSWNQPQHF
CDR3 DNA: TGTGCCTGGAGTGTAAAACAGGGTTCATGGAATCAGCCCCAGCATTTT

D gene: TRBD2
J gene: TRBJ2-7
V gene: TRBV3-1/TRBV3-2
clone size: few
CDR3 protein: CASSQERGLAGVIGEQYF
CDR3 DNA: TGTGCCAGCAGCCAAGAACGGGGCCTAGCGGGAGTTATTGGCGAGCAGTACTTC

D gene: -
J gene: TRBJ1-3
V gene: TRBV5-4
clone size: -
CDR3 protein: CASSFGGSGNTIYF
CDR3 DNA: TGTGCCAGCAGCTTCGGGGGGTCAGGAAACACCATATATTTT

D gene: TRBD2
J gene: TRBJ2-3
V gene: TRBV5-6
clone size: -
CDR3 protein: CASSLNAWSGSFIDTQYF
CDR3 DNA: TGTGCCAGCAGCTTGAATGCGTGGAGCGGGAGTTTTATCGATACGCAGTATTTT

D gene: TRBD2
J gene: TRBJ2-3
V gene: TRBV19
clone size: -
CDR3 protein: CASSQAGESPSQYF
CDR3 DNA: TGTGCCAGTTCACAAGCGGGAGAGTCCCCCTCGCAGTATTTT

D gene: TRBD2
J gene: TRBJ2-3
V gene: TRBV5-4
clone size: -
CDR3 protein: CASGPDPIWEGNTQYF
CDR3 DNA: TGTGCCAGCGGCCCGGACCCGATCTGGGAGGGGAATACGCAGTATTTT

D gene: TRBD1
J gene: TRBJ1-2
V gene: TRBV7-7
clone size: -
CDR3 protein: CASSLATVGDRVWGYTF
CDR3 DNA: TGTGCTAGCAGCTTAGCGACCGTTGGGGACAGGGTGTGGGGCTACACCTTC

D gene: -
J gene: TRBJ1-2
V gene: TRBV7-2
clone size: few
CDR3 protein: CASSFLVYSGYTF
CDR3 DNA: TGTGCCAGCAGCTTTCTTGTCTATTCGGGCTACACCTTC

D gene: TRBD2
J gene: TRBJ2-7
V gene: TRBV19
clone size: -
CDR3 protein: CASSTTGTSYEQYF
CDR3 DNA: TGTGCCAGTAGTACAACCGGGACTAGCTACGAGCAGTACTTC

D gene: -
J gene: TRBJ2-7
V gene: TRBV20-1
clone size: -
CDR3 protein: CSAKHPYEQYF
CDR3 DNA: TGCAGTGCAAAACATCCCTACGAGCAGTACTTC

D gene: TRBD2
J gene: TRBJ2-1
V gene: TRBV29-1
clone size: few
CDR3 protein: CSVMESAGGGQFF
CDR3 DNA: TGCAGCGTTATGGAGTCGGCGGGAGGCGGGCAGTTCTTC

D gene: -
J gene: TRBJ1-2
V gene: TRBV27
clone size: -
CDR3 protein: CASSLRAGNYGYTF
CDR3 DNA: TGTGCCAGCAGTTTACGGGCGGGGAACTATGGCTACACCTTC

D gene: TRBD2
J gene: TRBJ2-7
V gene: TRBV5-1
clone size: few
CDR3 protein: CASSSNLLAGGYEQYF
CDR3 DNA: TGCGCCAGCAGCTCAAACCTTCTAGCGGGGGGCTACGAGCAGTACTTC

D gene: -
J gene: TRBJ1-2
V gene: TRBV29-1
clone size: -
CDR3 protein: CSVEDLRGGYYGYTF
CDR3 DNA: TGCAGCGTTGAAGATCTACGCGGGGGGTACTATGGCTACACCTTC

D gene: -
J gene: TRBJ1-1
V gene: TRBV19
clone size: -
CDR3 protein: CASRTISPGGGDNTEAFF
CDR3 DNA: TGTGCCAGTAGAACTATTAGCCCCGGCGGGGGGGATAACACTGAAGCTTTCTTT

D gene: -
J gene: TRBJ2-6
V gene: TRBV11-3
clone size: many
CDR3 protein: CASSQGSGANVLTF
CDR3 DNA: TGTGCCAGCAGCCAGGGCTCTGGGGCCAACGTCCTGACTTTC

D gene: TRBD2
J gene: TRBJ2-1
V gene: TRBV5-5
clone size: -
CDR3 protein: CASSLGTRAYNEQFF
CDR3 DNA: TGTGCCAGCAGCTTGGGGACTAGGGCTTACAATGAGCAGTTCTTC

D gene: TRBD2
J gene: TRBJ2-3
V gene: TRBV27
clone size: -
CDR3 protein: CASSLRGLAGLDTQYF
CDR3 DNA: TGTGCCAGCAGCCTCAGGGGACTAGCGGGATTGGATACGCAGTATTTT

D gene: -
J gene: TRBJ2-5
V gene: TRBV2
clone size: -
CDR3 protein: CASIYRVQETQYF
CDR3 DNA: TGTGCCAGCATATACAGAGTCCAAGAGACCCAGTACTTC

D gene: -
J gene: TRBJ1-4
V gene: TRBV30
clone size: -
CDR3 protein: CAWSVGGGLEKLFF
CDR3 DNA: TGTGCCTGGAGTGTCGGGGGAGGGCTTGAAAAACTGTTTTTT

D gene: TRBD1
J gene: TRBJ1-1
V gene: TRBV18
clone size: -
CDR3 protein: CASSQEGANAPYTEAFF
CDR3 DNA: TGTGCCAGCTCACAGGAGGGGGCTAACGCACCCTACACTGAAGCTTTCTTT

D gene: TRBD1
J gene: TRBJ1-2
V gene: TRBV2
clone size: -
CDR3 protein: CASSDPGTDQTTNYGYTF
CDR3 DNA: TGTGCCAGCAGTGACCCCGGGACAGACCAAACGACTAACTATGGCTACACCTTC

D gene: -
J gene: TRBJ1-2
V gene: TRBV12-3/TRBV12-4
clone size: -
CDR3 protein: CASSSIIGGRSF
CDR3 DNA: TGTGCCAGCAGTTCAATCATAGGGGGAAGGTCCTTC

D gene: TRBD2
J gene: TRBJ2-2
V gene: TRBV6-2/TRBV6-3
clone size: -
CDR3 protein: CASSYSGTSGYTGELFF
CDR3 DNA: TGTGCCAGCAGTTACTCGGGGACTAGCGGATACACCGGGGAGCTGTTTTTT

D gene: -
J gene: TRBJ2-3
V gene: TRBV2
clone size: -
CDR3 protein: CASSVAQYTDTQYF
CDR3 DNA: TGTGCCAGCAGTGTGGCCCAATACACAGATACGCAGTATTTT

D gene: TRBD1
J gene: TRBJ2-3
V gene: TRBV5-1
clone size: -
CDR3 protein: CASSLSPSQGQSTDTQYF
CDR3 DNA: TGCGCCAGCAGCTTATCCCCCTCACAGGGGCAAAGCACAGATACGCAGTATTTT

D gene: TRBD1
J gene: TRBJ1-2
V gene: TRBV6-7
clone size: -
CDR3 protein: CASSFRDRGHAGYGYTF
CDR3 DNA: TGTGCCAGCAGTTTCCGGGACAGGGGGCATGCGGGCTATGGCTACACCTTC

D gene: TRBD1
J gene: TRBJ1-1
V gene: TRBV19
clone size: -
CDR3 protein: CASSTRQGGNTEAFF
CDR3 DNA: TGTGCCAGTAGTACGCGACAGGGCGGGAACACTGAAGCTTTCTTT

D gene: -
J gene: TRBJ2-2
V gene: TRBV5-6
clone size: few
CDR3 protein: CASSLDLNTGELFF
CDR3 DNA: TGTGCCAGCAGCTTGGACTTAAACACCGGGGAGCTGTTTTTT

D gene: TRBD1
J gene: TRBJ2-5
V gene: TRBV3-1/TRBV3-2
clone size: -
CDR3 protein: CASSTRDRQETQYF
CDR3 DNA: TGTGCCAGCAGCACTCGGGACAGACAAGAGACCCAGTACTTC

D gene: -
J gene: TRBJ2-7
V gene: TRBV3-1/TRBV3-2
clone size: many
CDR3 protein: CASNTGAGEQYF
CDR3 DNA: TGTGCCAGCAACACAGGGGCGGGGGAGCAGTACTTC